This T cell receptor (beta chain) is from a study of T cells in localized non-small cell lung cancer. The table came from immunoSEQ multiplex PCR; TCRdb's copy has only in-frame clones and leaves some out. This table has roughly 50,000 clones, roughly 92% appearing once. Regarding the study as a whole: Measurement of T cell clonality placed uninvolved adjacent lung highest, above the level in tumor. Median detection of top 100 tumor clones in adjacent lung was around 57 clones. Owing to sequencing of a solitary tumor region, heterogeneity cannot be discounted. In the blood, greater T cell density corresponded to longer overall survival.

CDR1 MDHEN and CDR2 SYDVKM come from the germline V gene. The V end was cut by 10 bases, the J end by 2 bases, with 10 bases between. This CDR3 has 12 residues. Concerning this clone: What it binds is not known.

The clonotype comes from a man between 40 and 75 years old with stage I lung adenocarcinoma. Sequenced here: peripheral blood, sampled before any cancer treatment. The rearrangement links TRBV28 to TRBJ2-3; no clear D gene. CDR3 DNA: TGTGCCATCCTCGGACCCACAGATACGCAGTATTTT. Translated: CAILGPTDTQYF. Based on the CDR3 plus reference TRBV28 and TRBJ2-3, the full variable domain is DVKVTQSSRYLVKRTGEKVFLECVQDMDHENMFWYRQDPGLGLRLIYFSYDVKMKEKGDIPEGYSVSREKKERFSLILESASTNQTSMYLCAILGPTDTQYFGPGTRLTVL.